A selection of T cell receptor beta chains follows, all from one sample in a study of T cell responses to AZD1222 COVID-19 vaccine. The repertoire was sequenced with immunoSEQ multiplex PCR; TCRdb's copy has only in-frame clones and lacks some. The table lists about 120,000 clones, around 81% of them singletons. The sequences come from peripheral blood, collected on day 0 of AZD1222 vaccination. These receptors all stem from an adult in good health. The CDR3 runs from the conserved cysteine through the conserved F or W. The D gene is left open where the match is weak. Only part of the rows carry a size: once, few, many, or a class if the clone is expanded.

V gene,clone size,J gene,D gene,CDR3 protein,CDR3 DNA
TRBV7-9,NA,TRBJ1-6,NA,CASSLTLTGGNHSPLHF,TGTGCCAGCAGCTTAACACTGACGGGGGGTAACCATTCACCCCTCCACTTT
TRBV24-1,once,TRBJ1-1,NA,CATRPTSGNKAFF,TGTGCCACCAGACCAACTTCCGGGAATAAAGCTTTCTTT
TRBV9,few,TRBJ1-4,NA,CASSGVGVGTNEKLFF,TGTGCCAGCAGCGGAGTTGGGGTGGGAACTAATGAAAAACTGTTTTTT
TRBV7-2,NA,TRBJ1-2,NA,CASSLRDPSIDYGYTF,TGTGCCAGCAGCCTCCGGGACCCCTCAATAGACTATGGCTACACCTTC
TRBV28,NA,TRBJ2-3,TRBD1,CASRGDRVGSGTQYF,TGTGCCAGCAGGGGAGACAGGGTGGGTTCGGGTACGCAGTATTTT
TRBV5-6,NA,TRBJ1-4,NA,CASSLGDINEKLFF,TGTGCCAGCAGCTTGGGAGACATTAATGAAAAACTGTTTTTT
TRBV6-2/TRBV6-3,NA,TRBJ2-7,TRBD2,CASRLGGSFYEQYF,TGTGCCAGCCGCCTGGGCGGGAGTTTTTACGAGCAGTACTTC
TRBV5-4,NA,TRBJ2-3,TRBD2,CASSLGGGATDTQYF,TGTGCCAGCAGCTTGGGCGGGGGGGCCACAGATACGCAGTATTTT
TRBV3-1/TRBV3-2,NA,TRBJ1-5,NA,CASSQERDQPQHF,TGTGCCAGCAGCCAAGAAAGGGATCAGCCCCAGCATTTT
TRBV4-1,NA,TRBJ2-7,NA,CASSQGIGDEQYF,TGCGCCAGCAGCCAAGGTATAGGCGACGAGCAGTACTTC
TRBV4-1,NA,TRBJ2-3,NA,CASSQEDSGVTDTQYF,TGCGCCAGCAGCCAAGAGGATAGCGGAGTCACAGATACGCAGTATTTT
TRBV19,NA,TRBJ1-1,NA,CASSIRDKAFF,TGTGCCAGTAGTATAAGGGACAAAGCTTTCTTT
TRBV7-2,NA,TRBJ2-1,TRBD2,CASSLGGTSGLKEQFF,TGTGCCAGCAGCTTAGGGGGGACTAGCGGTCTGAAAGAGCAGTTCTTC
TRBV9,NA,TRBJ2-7,NA,CASSLGSGGITYYEQYF,TGTGCCAGCAGCCTAGGGTCTGGGGGCATAACCTACTACGAGCAGTACTTC
TRBV9,NA,TRBJ1-3,NA,CASSVSRDSGNTIYF,TGTGCCAGCAGCGTGAGTCGTGACTCTGGAAACACCATATATTTT
TRBV6-5,NA,TRBJ1-1,NA,CASSSPGGGTEAFF,TGTGCCAGCAGTTCCCCGGGGGGTGGCACTGAAGCTTTCTTT
TRBV4-3,once,TRBJ1-2,NA,CASSQDRGSGYTF,TGCGCCAGCAGCCAAGACAGGGGAAGTGGCTACACCTTC
TRBV13,once,TRBJ1-3,TRBD1,CASSTDRASGNTIYF,TGTGCCAGCAGCACCGACAGGGCATCCGGAAACACCATATATTTT
TRBV7-2,NA,TRBJ2-7,TRBD2,CASSLASGRRDEQYF,TGTGCCAGCAGCTTAGCTAGCGGGAGGAGGGACGAGCAGTACTTC
TRBV4-3,NA,TRBJ1-3,NA,CASSQGEQELGNTIYF,TGCGCCAGCAGCCAAGGGGAACAGGAGCTCGGAAACACCATATATTTT
TRBV7-9,NA,TRBJ1-3,TRBD1,CASSPGTATSGNTIYF,TGTGCCAGCAGCCCTGGGACAGCCACGTCTGGAAACACCATATATTTT
TRBV2,NA,TRBJ2-5,TRBD1,CASGNRGLGLETQYF,TGTGCCAGCGGCAACAGGGGGCTCGGACTAGAGACCCAGTACTTC
TRBV19,NA,TRBJ1-6,TRBD1,CAIRSVRDSFYNSPLHF,TGTGCCATACGATCCGTCCGGGACAGCTTTTATAATTCACCCCTCCACTTT
TRBV30,NA,TRBJ2-3,NA,CAWSIGTDTQYF,TGTGCCTGGAGTATCGGGACAGATACGCAGTATTTT
TRBV12-2,NA,TRBJ2-3,NA,CASRLNVVHTDTQYF,TGTGCAAGTCGCTTAAACGTCGTACACACAGATACGCAGTATTTT
TRBV7-2,NA,TRBJ2-1,NA,CASEKTRLDEQFF,TGTGCCAGCGAAAAAACTAGGTTAGATGAGCAGTTCTTC
TRBV6-1,NA,TRBJ1-1,NA,CASSGAAGAMNTEAFF,TGTGCCAGCAGTGGGGCGGCAGGGGCTATGAACACTGAAGCTTTCTTT
TRBV6-5,NA,TRBJ1-6,NA,CASSYTGKNSPLHF,TGTGCCAGCAGTTACACTGGAAAGAATTCACCCCTCCACTTT
TRBV7-2,NA,TRBJ1-5,NA,CASSLANPGSSPQHF,TGTGCCAGCAGCTTAGCGAATCCAGGGTCCTCGCCCCAGCATTTT
TRBV9,NA,TRBJ2-7,NA,CASSLSNRGALDEQYF,TGTGCCAGCAGCCTATCCAACAGAGGGGCCCTTGACGAGCAGTACTTC
TRBV28,NA,TRBJ1-2,NA,CASRTQRGAVTNYGYTF,TGTGCCAGCAGGACGCAACGGGGGGCGGTGACTAACTATGGCTACACCTTC
TRBV9,NA,TRBJ2-3,TRBD2,CASSVSGTSRTDTQYF,TGTGCCAGCAGCGTATCCGGGACTAGTCGCACAGATACGCAGTATTTT
TRBV9,NA,TRBJ2-5,TRBD1,CASSPGQGARLETQYF,TGTGCCAGCAGCCCGGGACAGGGGGCGAGATTGGAGACCCAGTACTTC
TRBV10-2,NA,TRBJ2-7,TRBD1,CASSERYQGAAYEQYF,TGCGCCAGCAGTGAGAGATACCAGGGGGCGGCTTACGAGCAGTACTTC
TRBV5-6,NA,TRBJ2-2,NA,CASSRLDGPNTGELFF,TGTGCCAGCAGCCGCCTGGACGGACCGAACACCGGGGAGCTGTTTTTT
TRBV7-3,NA,TRBJ1-1,NA,CASSLTGGGTEAFF,TGTGCCAGCAGCTTAACAGGGGGAGGTACTGAAGCTTTCTTT
TRBV9,few,TRBJ2-1,NA,CASSVRGGTYNEQFF,TGTGCCAGCAGCGTCCGAGGGGGGACCTACAATGAGCAGTTCTTC
TRBV24-1,NA,TRBJ1-5,TRBD1,CATSDGGQGAGQPQHF,TGTGCCACCAGTGATGGGGGACAGGGGGCCGGTCAGCCCCAGCATTTT
TRBV4-2,NA,TRBJ2-2,NA,CASSQVRAGETGELFF,TGTGCCAGCAGCCAAGTCCGGGCAGGGGAGACCGGGGAGCTGTTTTTT
TRBV15,NA,TRBJ2-6,NA,CATSRGQNSGANVLTF,TGTGCCACCAGCAGAGGACAGAACTCTGGGGCCAACGTCCTGACTTTC
TRBV11-2,NA,TRBJ2-7,NA,CASSLGTATYEQYF,TGTGCCAGCAGCTTAGGAACAGCGACCTACGAGCAGTACTTC
TRBV7-9,NA,TRBJ2-3,NA,CASSLGGVGGLDTQYF,TGTGCCAGCAGCTTAGGGGGTGTGGGGGGCCTAGATACGCAGTATTTT
TRBV6-5,NA,TRBJ2-4,NA,CASSSPHRAKNIQYF,TGTGCCAGCAGTTCCCCTCATAGGGCCAAAAACATTCAGTACTTC